This entry lists 23 T cell receptor beta chains sequenced from one sample in a study of CD8 T cells in Susac syndrome. Reverse transcription used about 0.45 to 1 ug RNA and random hexamers. TCRdb reprocessed the immunoSEQ multiplex PCR reads via MiXCR and lists one record per CDR3 protein. This sample has a few hundred thousand distinct CDR3 sequences; approximately 95% occur once, and the top ten carry approximately 0.075%. Sequenced: CD4+ T cells from PBMCs. The receptor set was obtained from a human donor with multiple sclerosis.

The chain carries TRBV5-1 and TRBJ2-5; a possible D gene is TRBD1 (6 bases). The V and J ends lost 4 bases and 3 bases respectively, with 16 bases between them. The germline V gene encodes CDR1 SGHRS and CDR2 YFSETQ. The CDR3 is 15 residues long. CDR3 DNA: TGCGCCAGCAGCGCACAGGGAACGATCAAAGAGACCCAGTACTTC. Encoded protein: CASSAQGTIKETQYF.

This rearrangement joins TRBV2 to TRBJ1-5; tentative D call: TRBD1 (5 bases). The germline gives CDR1 SNHLY, CDR2 FYNNEI. The V end was cut by 6 bases, the J end by 4 bases, with 13 bases between. The CDR3 covers 14 residues. The CDR3 nucleotides read TGTGCCAGCAGGGACGGACACCTAAATCAGCCCCAGCATTTT. Protein product: CASRDGHLNQPQHF.

The chain employs TRBV15 and TRBJ1-2; 10 bases agree with TRBD1. The CDR3 totals 14 residues. Germline V gene lookup returns CDR1 LNHNV and CDR2 YYDKDF (reference sequence). The V gene end was trimmed by 5 bases and the J gene end by 7 bases; junction bases not matched to a gene: 7. CDR3 nucleotides: TGTGCCACCAGCTCCAGACAGGGGGCGATTGGCTACACCTTC. Its protein product is CATSSRQGAIGYTF.

The sample holds a few counts of this clonotype. V gene TRBV29-1 combines with J gene TRBJ2-3; the match to TRBD1 covers 11 bases. The ends lost 3 bases at V and 4 bases at J; junction bases unmatched: 0. Germline assignment: CDR1 SQVTM and CDR2 ANQGSEA. This CDR3 has 13 residues. CDR3 sequence reads: CSVEGQGADTQYF. The CDR3 region has the DNA TGCAGCGTTGAGGGACAGGGGGCAGATACGCAGTATTTT.

Note on this clonotype: The junction departs from the called germline gene at one end, perhaps through a read error. This chain uses TRBV7-7 with TRBJ2-5; the D is unclear. The length of the CDR3 is 13 residues. The germline CDR1 and CDR2 sequences are SSHAT and FNYEAQ (reference sequence). The CDR3 nucleotides read TGTGCTAGCAGCCCACAGTACCGGGAGACCCAGTACTTC. Amino acid sequence: CASSPQYRETQYF.

The J gene is TRBJ1-2, the V gene TRBV30; D is undetermined. The CDR3 extends over 13 amino acids. Germline V lookup: CDR1 GTSNPN, CDR2 SVGIG (reference sequence). V gave up 3 bases and J gave up 7 bases, with 15 bases separating them. The CDR3 DNA sequence: TGTGCCTGGAGGTTCCAGTTCCAGAGTGGCTACACCTTC. This translates into CAWRFQFQSGYTF.

This chain links TRBV6-2 or TRBV6-3 with TRBJ2-1; 9 nucleotides line up with TRBD2. This CDR3 spans 15 amino acids. The germline gives CDR1 MNHEY, CDR2 SVGEGT. V lost 6 bases and J lost 6; bases outside the gene matches: 9. The CDR3 spells CASSLGGTSSNEQFF. DNA of the CDR3: TGTGCCAGCAGCCTGGGGGGGACTAGCTCCAATGAGCAGTTCTTC.

The rearrangement joins TRBV27 to TRBJ1-1, with D possibly being TRBD1 (6 bases). V was pared by 6 bases and J by 4 bases, with 21 bases between. This CDR3 region has 16 residues. Germline CDR1 MNHEY, CDR2 SMNVEV (reference sequence). The CDR3 spells CASRNGGRGVGTEAFF. CDR3 in DNA: TGTGCCAGCAGAAACGGGGGCAGGGGAGTAGGCACTGAAGCTTTCTTT.

The rearrangement uses TRBV9 and TRBJ2-7, with TRBD2 identical over 8 bases. Germline V lookup: CDR1 SGDLS, CDR2 YYNGEE. The trim removed 4 bases at V and 2 bases at J, leaving 5 bases unmatched. The CDR3 spans 14 residues. The chain's CDR3 is CASSLRGGTYEQYV. Here the CDR3 DNA reads TGTGCCAGCAGCCTCCGGGGGGGCACCTACGAGCAGTACGTC.

J is TRBJ2-1 and V is TRBV30; D is undetermined. The CDR3 contains 14 residues. Between the trimmed V and J ends, which lost 0 bases and 3 bases, there was a span of 9 bases. Germline lookup yields CDR1 GTSNPN and CDR2 SVGIG (reference sequence). CDR3 nucleotides: TGTGCCTGGAGTGTGAGGACGGGCTACAATGAGCAGTTCTTC. Translation: CAWSVRTGYNEQFF.

This chain connects TRBV14 to TRBJ1-5; D remains ambiguous. This CDR3 has 13 residues. The V gene's germline CDR1 is SGHDN and CDR2 FVKESK. The V gene lost 2 bases and the J gene lost 3 bases, with 5 bases spanning the gap. CDR3 residues: CASSQSFNQPQHF. CDR3 bases: TGTGCCAGCAGCCAATCTTTCAATCAGCCCCAGCATTTT.

The chain recombines TRBV15 with TRBJ1-6; 8 bases agree with TRBD1. Germline assignment: CDR1 LNHNV and CDR2 YYDKDF (reference sequence). The CDR3 consists of 13 residues. V was clipped by 5 bases and J by 10 bases; unmatched bases: 4. As DNA, the CDR3 is TGTGCCACCAGCGGACAGGGAAGATCACCCCTCCACTTT. Its protein is CATSGQGRSPLHF. The whole variable domain, remainder taken from reference TRBV15 and TRBJ1-6, is DAMVIQNPRYQVTQFGKPVTLSCSQTLNHNVMYWYQQKSSQAPKLLFHYYDKDFNNEADTPDNFQSRRPNTSFCFLDIRSPGLGDTAMYLCATSGQGRSPLHFGNGTRLTVT.

The V and J genes are TRBV9 and TRBJ1-6; no definite D call. This CDR3 spans 14 amino acids. Between the trimmed V and J ends, which lost 0 bases and 7 bases, there was a span of 8 bases. The germline CDR1 and CDR2 sequences are SGDLS and YYNGEE. The CDR3, as DNA: TGTGCCAGCAGCGTAGCTACGGAGAATTCACCCCTCCACTTT. Translated, it gives CASSVATENSPLHF.

The gene calls are TRBV2 and TRBJ2-7; D is unresolved. V was trimmed by 5 bases and J by 2 bases, leaving 7 bases between them. This CDR3 spans 12 amino acids. CDR1 and CDR2 (germline): SNHLY, FYNNEI. The CDR3 nucleotides read TGTGCCAGCAGTCCACAGCCCTACGAGCAGTACTTC. It encodes CASSPQPYEQYF.

J is TRBJ1-5 and V is TRBV19; tentative D call: TRBD1 (5 bases). V gave up 6 bases and J gave up 5 bases, with 14 bases separating them. This CDR3 contains 14 residues. Germline CDR1 reads LNHDA; CDR2 reads SQIVND (reference sequence). The CDR3 coding sequence is TGTGCCAGTAGAGCAGGAGGGGCCGATCAGCCCCAGCATTTT. Its translation is CASRAGGADQPQHF.

This chain uses TRBV12-3 or TRBV12-4 with TRBJ2-5; D tentatively fits TRBD1 or TRBD2 (5 bases each). Trimming left V 3 bases short and J 6 bases short, with 20 bases between. CDR3 size: 16 residues. In DNA, the CDR3 is TGTGCCAGCAGTTTGAGTGGTACGGGGCGCCTGAAGACCCAGTACTTC. This encodes CASSLSGTGRLKTQYF.

The chain joins TRBV29-1 to TRBJ2-3; tentative D call: TRBD1 (5 bases). The CDR3 length is 15 residues. Germline CDR1 SQVTM, CDR2 ANQGSEA. V dropped 3 bases and J dropped 0 bases, with 13 bases sitting between them. The CDR3 protein is CSVEAQGISTDTQYF. In DNA, the CDR3 is TGCAGCGTTGAGGCCCAGGGAATAAGCACAGATACGCAGTATTTT.

The V call is TRBV3-1, the J call TRBJ2-5; maybe TRBD1 (6 bases). Germline V gene sequence: CDR1 LGHDT, CDR2 YNNKEL (reference sequence). With 4 bases removed from V and 2 bases from J, the gap between germline ends came to 11 bases. The length of the CDR3 is 14 residues. In nucleotides, the CDR3 is TGTGCCAGCAGCCTTGGACAGAAACAAGAGACCCAGTACTTC. This sequence encodes CASSLGQKQETQYF.

The CDR3: CASSYDSYYEQYF. The CDR3, as DNA: TGTGCCAGCAGTTACGACAGCTACTACGAGCAGTACTTC. This sequence joins TRBV6-6 and TRBJ2-7, with D perhaps TRBD1 (5 bases). The germline V and J ends were trimmed by 2 bases and 3 bases, with 8 bases remaining between them. The V gene's germline CDR1 is MNHNY and CDR2 SVGAGI (reference sequence). The CDR3 has 13 residues.

The rearrangement joins TRBV29-1 to TRBJ1-2, with D possibly matching TRBD1 (5 bases). This CDR3 is built from 14 residues. Trimming removed 6 bases at V and 3 bases at J, with 17 bases between. Germline V gives CDR1 SQVTM, CDR2 ANQGSEA. CDR3 DNA sequence: TGCAGCGTATCAACGCGGGGCGACGACTATGGCTACACCTTC. It encodes CSVSTRGDDYGYTF.

The rearrangement joins TRBV29-1 to TRBJ1-2; D remains unclear. The germline gives CDR1 SQVTM, CDR2 ANQGSEA. This CDR3 comprises 12 residues. The V end was cut by 4 bases, the J end by 0 bases, with 6 bases between. In DNA form, the CDR3 reads TGCAGCGTTGCCAGAGCTAACTATGGCTACACCTTC. This encodes CSVARANYGYTF.

This chain joins TRBV6-5 and TRBJ1-2, with 7 bases aligning to TRBD1. CDR3 length: 14 residues. Germline assignment: CDR1 MNHEY and CDR2 SVGAGI. V dropped 5 bases and J dropped 7; count of bases not matched to a gene: 10. The CDR3: CASSKDRPEVGYTF. The CDR3 nucleotides are TGTGCCAGCAGTAAGGACAGGCCCGAGGTTGGCTACACCTTC.

The chain recombines TRBV5-1 with TRBJ2-6; D might be TRBD1 (5 bases). This CDR3 has 16 amino acids. The germline V gene encodes CDR1 SGHRS and CDR2 YFSETQ. Trimming cost V 0 bases and J 0 bases, with 7 bases left between them. CDR3 nucleotide sequence: TGCGCCAGCAGCTTGGCAGGGAACTCTGGGGCCAACGTCCTGACTTTC. The encoded protein is CASSLAGNSGANVLTF.